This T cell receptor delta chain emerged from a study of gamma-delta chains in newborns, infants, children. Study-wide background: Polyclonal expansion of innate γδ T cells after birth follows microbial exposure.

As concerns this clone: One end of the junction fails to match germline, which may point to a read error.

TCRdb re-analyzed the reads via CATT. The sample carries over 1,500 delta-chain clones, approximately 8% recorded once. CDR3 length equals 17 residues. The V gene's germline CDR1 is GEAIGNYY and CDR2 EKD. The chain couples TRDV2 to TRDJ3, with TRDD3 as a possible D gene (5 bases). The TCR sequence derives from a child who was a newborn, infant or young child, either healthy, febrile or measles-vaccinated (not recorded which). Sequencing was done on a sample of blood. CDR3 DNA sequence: TGTGCCACCGACCGGGGGTTTATCTCCTGGGCCACCCGACAGATGTTTTTC. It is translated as CATDRGFISWATRQMFF.